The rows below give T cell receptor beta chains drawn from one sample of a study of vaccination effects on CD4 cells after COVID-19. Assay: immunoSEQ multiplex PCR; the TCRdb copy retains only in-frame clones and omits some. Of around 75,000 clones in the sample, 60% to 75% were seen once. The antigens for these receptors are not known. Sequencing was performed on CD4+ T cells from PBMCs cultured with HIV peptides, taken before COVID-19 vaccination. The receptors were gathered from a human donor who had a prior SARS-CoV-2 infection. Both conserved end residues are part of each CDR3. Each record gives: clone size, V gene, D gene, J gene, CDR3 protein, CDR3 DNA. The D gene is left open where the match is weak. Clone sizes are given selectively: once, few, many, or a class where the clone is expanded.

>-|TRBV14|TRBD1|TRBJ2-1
CASSLRGLVGNEQFF
TGTGCCAGCAGCCTCAGGGGGCTAGTGGGCAATGAGCAGTTCTTC
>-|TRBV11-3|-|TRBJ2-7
CASSSQGALEQYF
TGTGCCAGCAGCTCGCAGGGTGCATTAGAGCAGTACTTC
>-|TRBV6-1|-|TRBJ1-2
CASSEGSQWGYTF
TGTGCCAGCAGTGAAGGCAGCCAGTGGGGCTACACCTTC
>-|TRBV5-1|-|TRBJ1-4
CASSLAGAEGEKLFF
TGCGCCAGCAGCTTGGCCGGGGCGGAGGGAGAAAAACTGTTTTTT
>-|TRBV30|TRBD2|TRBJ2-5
CAWSLGLGETQYF
TGTGCCTGGAGTCTTGGACTAGGGGAGACCCAGTACTTC
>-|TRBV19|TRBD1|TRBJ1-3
CASSMGEGASGNTIYF
TGTGCCAGTAGTATGGGGGAGGGGGCCTCTGGAAACACCATATATTTT
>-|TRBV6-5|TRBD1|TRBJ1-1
CATRQGTNTEAFF
TGTGCCACCAGACAGGGGACGAACACTGAAGCTTTCTTT
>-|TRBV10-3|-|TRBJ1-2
CAISEPGRGYGYTF
TGTGCCATCAGTGAACCAGGACGCGGCTATGGCTACACCTTC
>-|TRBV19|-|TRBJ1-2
CASSIDSENYGYTF
TGTGCCAGTAGTATCGACAGCGAGAACTATGGCTACACCTTC
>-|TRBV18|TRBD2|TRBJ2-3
CASSPERGGSTDTQYF
TGTGCCAGCTCACCCGAGCGGGGCGGTTCGACAGATACGCAGTATTTT
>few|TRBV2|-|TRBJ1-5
CASSLTRRVVYQPQHF
TGTGCCAGCAGCTTGACAAGGAGGGTCGTTTATCAGCCCCAGCATTTT
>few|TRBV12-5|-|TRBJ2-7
CASGLGGGEQYF
TGTGCTAGTGGTTTGGGAGGTGGCGAGCAGTACTTC
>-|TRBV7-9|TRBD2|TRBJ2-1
CASSLPHGTSGNEQFF
TGTGCCAGCAGCTTACCCCATGGGACTAGCGGCAATGAGCAGTTCTTC
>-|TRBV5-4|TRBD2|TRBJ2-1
CASSYSGRNREQFF
TGTGCCAGCAGTTATAGCGGGAGGAATCGTGAGCAGTTCTTC
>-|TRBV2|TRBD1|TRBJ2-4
CASSGGQGGAKNIQYF
TGTGCCAGCAGCGGGGGACAGGGTGGGGCCAAAAACATTCAGTACTTC
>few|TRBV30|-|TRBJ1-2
CAWSRLGRYGYTF
TGTGCCTGGAGCAGGCTCGGGAGGTATGGCTACACCTTC